The sequence of this T cell receptor beta chain was determined in a study of early T cells in non-severe SARS-CoV-2 infection. MiXCR, run by TCRdb on the 5' RACE reads, gives a single entry per CDR3 protein. The table includes around 61,000 distinct CDR3 sequences, over 10% detected once. Looked up from germline, CDR1 is MNHNY and CDR2 is SVGAGI (reference sequence). With V trimmed by 8 bases and J by 6 bases, 9 bases remained unmatched. The CDR3 runs 14 residues. Remarks on this clonotype: A read error is possible here, since a much larger clone lies one base away.

This sequence was found in an adult who was a healthcare worker with PCR-confirmed SARS-CoV-2 infection or an uninfected control (not recorded which). What was sequenced was whole blood. The chain combines TRBV6-6 with TRBJ2-3; TRBD1 agrees at 9 bases. The CDR3 region is CASRGQGLVDTQYF. CDR3 nucleotide sequence: TGTGCCAGCCGAGGACAGGGGCTGGTCGATACGCAGTATTTT.